A selection of T cell receptor beta chains follows, all from one sample in a study of STAT5B mutations in CD4+ large granular lymphocyte leukemia. Sequenced by immunoSEQ multiplex PCR; TCRdb stores in-frame clones only, minus some. The sample carries 25,000 to 35,000 clones, approximately 81% recorded once. Sequenced sample: CD4+ T cells from blood buffy coats. The source of these receptors is a human donor in good health. CDR3s include the opening cysteine and the closing phenylalanine or tryptophan. Each record gives: D gene, V gene, J gene, clone size, CDR3 protein, CDR3 DNA. The D gene is left open where the match is weak. The size field is filled for only some rows; it gives once, few, many or a size class.

TRBD1,TRBV6-6,TRBJ2-4,.,CASSYGQGADIQYF,TGTGCCAGCAGTTACGGGCAGGGGGCAGACATTCAGTACTTC
.,TRBV4-1,TRBJ2-2,.,CASSQGRANTGELFF,TGCGCCAGCAGCCAGGGTCGGGCGAACACCGGGGAGCTGTTTTTT
TRBD2,TRBV4-2,TRBJ2-5,.,CASSLSSGGDQETQYF,TGTGCCAGCAGCCTGTCTAGCGGGGGAGACCAAGAGACCCAGTACTTC
.,TRBV10-1,TRBJ2-7,once,CASSESGHTYEQYF,TGCGCCAGCAGTGAGTCGGGACATACCTACGAGCAGTACTTC
.,TRBV5-6,TRBJ1-4,.,CASSRIEEKLFF,TGTGCCAGCAGCAGAATAGAAGAAAAACTGTTTTTT
.,TRBV1,TRBJ2-7,.,CTSSQDLPVCQDEQYF,TGCACCAGCAGCCAAGATCTCCCAGTTTGCCAGGACGAGCAGTACTTC
.,TRBV5-4,TRBJ2-1,.,CASSLGGPAPHNEQFF,TGTGCCAGCAGCTTGGGCGGACCTGCGCCACACAATGAGCAGTTCTTC
.,TRBV11-2,TRBJ2-7,.,CASSWGTFGSYEQYF,TGTGCCAGCAGCTGGGGGACTTTCGGTTCCTACGAGCAGTACTTC
TRBD1,TRBV28,TRBJ2-7,.,CASSPPLQGAGQYF,TGTGCCAGCAGTCCTCCGCTACAGGGGGCAGGGCAGTACTTC
.,TRBV30,TRBJ2-7,once,CAWSRIAYEQYF,TGTGCCTGGAGCCGGATAGCCTACGAGCAGTACTTC
.,TRBV2,TRBJ1-5,.,CASSELQGEGVQPQHF,TGTGCCAGCAGTGAACTCCAGGGAGAGGGGGTTCAGCCCCAGCATTTT
.,TRBV2,TRBJ1-1,.,CASSEANTEAFF,TGTGCCAGCAGTGAAGCCAACACTGAAGCTTTCTTT